A selection of T cell receptor beta chains follows, all from one sample in a study of blood T cell repertoires in COVID-19. Profiled with immunoSEQ multiplex PCR; TCRdb holds only in-frame clones, not every one. The profile covers 150,000 or so clones, with 84% appearing a single time and over 8% taken by the ten largest. Sequencing was carried out using peripheral blood. These receptor sequences come from a woman in her forties or fifties with acute or convalescent COVID-19. Both conserved end residues are part of each CDR3. The order of the fields is V gene, CDR3 length, D gene, clone size, J gene, CDR3 protein, CDR3 DNA. A D gene is named only where the DNA matches it firmly. The size of a clone is reported for some rows only, either as once, few or many, or as a class for expanded clones.

TRBV7-2	15	TRBD1	.	TRBJ2-5	CASSFRDRGTETQYF	TGTGCCAGCAGCTTCCGGGACAGGGGGACGGAGACCCAGTACTTC
TRBV6-5	13	.	.	TRBJ2-3	CASRGPPPDTQYF	TGTGCCAGCAGGGGCCCCCCACCAGATACGCAGTATTTT
TRBV9	16	TRBD2	.	TRBJ2-3	CASSVVDGRGTDTQYF	TGTGCCAGCAGCGTAGTAGACGGGAGGGGAACAGATACGCAGTATTTT
TRBV7-2	15	TRBD1	.	TRBJ2-7	CASSFGTGVFYEQYF	TGTGCCAGCAGCTTTGGGACAGGGGTATTCTACGAGCAGTACTTC
TRBV9	14	.	.	TRBJ2-7	CASSVEVGAREQYF	TGTGCCAGCAGCGTAGAGGTCGGAGCAAGGGAGCAGTACTTC
TRBV5-1	15	.	.	TRBJ2-6	CASSNTGTGANVLTF	TGCGCCAGCAGCAATACAGGGACTGGGGCCAACGTCCTGACTTTC
TRBV5-1	15	.	.	TRBJ2-7	CASRQDTIPLYEQYF	TGCGCCAGCAGACAGGACACAATTCCTCTTTACGAGCAGTACTTC
TRBV5-4	14	TRBD2	.	TRBJ2-3	CASSLGGGGDTQYF	TGTGCCAGCAGCTTAGGCGGGGGTGGAGATACGCAGTATTTT
TRBV5-5	15	.	.	TRBJ2-2	CASSLVQGGTGELFF	TGTGCCAGCAGCTTGGTCCAGGGAGGCACCGGGGAGCTGTTTTTT
TRBV2	16	.	once	TRBJ2-2	CASSASRERFTGELFF	TGTGCCAGCAGTGCTAGTCGGGAGCGTTTCACCGGGGAGCTGTTTTTT
TRBV5-1	16	.	.	TRBJ2-3	CASSLGGIASTDTQYF	TGCGCCAGCAGCTTGGGCGGGATCGCTAGCACAGATACGCAGTATTTT
TRBV7-8	16	.	.	TRBJ1-3	CASSFKRGPRQNTIYF	TGTGCCAGCAGCTTCAAGCGGGGACCGAGACAGAACACCATATATTTT
TRBV4-1	18	TRBD1	.	TRBJ2-7	CASSQDLDFTDRVHEQYF	TGCGCCAGCAGCCAAGATCTAGATTTTACGGACAGGGTTCACGAGCAGTACTTC
TRBV5-5	14	TRBD1	.	TRBJ1-2	CASSLDDRVNGYTF	TGTGCCAGCAGCTTGGATGACAGGGTGAATGGCTACACCTTC
TRBV28	15	TRBD2	.	TRBJ2-1	CASSPSGSGSNEQFF	TGTGCCAGCAGTCCCTCGGGTAGCGGGAGTAATGAGCAGTTCTTC
TRBV4-2	14	.	.	TRBJ1-4	CASSQAGFNEKLFF	TGTGCCAGCAGCCAAGCAGGGTTTAATGAAAAACTGTTTTTT
TRBV5-4	14	TRBD1	.	TRBJ1-4	CASGSRTGREKLFF	TGTGCCAGCGGAAGCCGGACAGGGCGTGAAAAACTGTTTTTT
TRBV7-9	15	TRBD2	.	TRBJ2-2	CASSGSSGRTGELFF	TGTGCCAGCAGCGGTAGTAGCGGGAGGACCGGGGAGCTGTTTTTT